The 10 T cell receptor beta chains listed next were all sequenced from one sample in a study of control samples from healthy donors and cancer patients. TCRdb's copy holds only in-frame clones and misses some; the assay was immunoSEQ multiplex PCR. The profile shows some 410,000 clones, 90% of them singletons. Material for sequencing was PBMCs. Source of these receptors: a man aged 40-50 years with head and neck cancer.

The gene calls are TRBV28 and TRBJ2-5, with D possibly being TRBD2 (6 bases). The germline V gene encodes CDR1 MDHEN and CDR2 SYDVKM. The ends were cut back, 4 bases at V and 5 bases at J, with 11 bases in the middle. The CDR3 extends over 13 amino acids. The CDR3 loop is CASSSAGRETQYF. The DNA of the CDR3 is TGTGCCAGCAGTTCCGCGGGGCGGGAGACCCAGTACTTC.

The CDR3 reads CASSQGNGGAVAPEAFF. CDR3 nucleotide sequence: TGCGCCAGCAGCCAAGGTAATGGGGGGGCAGTTGCCCCTGAAGCTTTCTTT. V and J are TRBV4-1 and TRBJ1-1, with a possible D match to TRBD1 (6 bases). The CDR3 spans 17 residues. Germline V lookup: CDR1 MGHRA, CDR2 YSYEKL. Trimming removed 1 base from V and 6 bases from J, with 21 bases in between.

This clone was detected a few times. The CDR3 DNA sequence: TGTGCCAGCAGCTCCCTGGGCCCAGCTAACTATGGCTACACCTTC. Translated, it gives CASSSLGPANYGYTF. The chain carries TRBV7-9 and TRBJ1-2; no definite D call. CDR1 SEHNR and CDR2 FQNEAQ come from the germline V gene (reference sequence). Trimming pared 4 bases from V and 0 bases from J, leaving 12 bases between. The CDR3 length is 15 residues.

This clone was seen once. The chain has TRBV7-9 and TRBJ2-1, with TRBD2 identical over 14 bases. The CDR3 covers 16 residues. CDR1 and CDR2 (germline): SEHNR, FQNEAQ (reference sequence). V lost 3 bases, J lost 4 bases, and 2 bases stayed unmatched. CDR3 loop: CASSLGLAGVYNEQFF. The CDR3, as DNA: TGTGCCAGCAGCTTGGGACTAGCGGGAGTTTACAATGAGCAGTTCTTC.

The chain couples TRBV7-9 to TRBJ1-1; unclear D gene. Germline lookup yields CDR1 SEHNR and CDR2 FQNEAQ (reference sequence). V was pared by 5 bases and J by 5 bases, with 15 bases between. This CDR3 is built from 14 residues. The CDR3 DNA reads as TGTGCCAGCAGCCTACCAATCCAGGTTACTGAAGCTTTCTTT. Protein product: CASSLPIQVTEAFF.

The chain joins TRBV7-9 to TRBJ1-5; 7 bases are a match to TRBD1. Germline V gene sequence: CDR1 SEHNR, CDR2 FQNEAQ (reference sequence). J was trimmed by 1 base and V by 1 base; bases with no gene match: 7. CDR3 size: 17 residues. This CDR3 reads CASSLVTGRQSNQPQHF. DNA for the CDR3: TGTGCCAGCAGCTTAGTGACAGGGAGACAGAGCAATCAGCCCCAGCATTTT.

Here the CDR3 reads CASSRDRLQDGYTF. In DNA, the CDR3 is TGTGCCAGCAGTAGGGACCGCTTACAGGATGGCTACACCTTC. The chain recombines TRBV6-5 with TRBJ1-2; weak D call: TRBD1 (5 bases). Germline V gene sequence: CDR1 MNHEY, CDR2 SVGAGI. The CDR3 is made up of 14 amino acids. The V gene lost 5 bases and the J gene lost 6 bases, with 16 bases spanning the gap.

The rearrangement joins TRBV7-9 to TRBJ2-7; 7 bases fit TRBD1. CDR1 SEHNR and CDR2 FQNEAQ come from the germline V gene (reference sequence). J gave up 6 bases and V 2 bases, and 4 bases lay outside the gene matches. This CDR3 contains 13 residues. CDR3 coding DNA: TGTGCCAGCAGCTTAACAGGGGCCTCCGAGCAGTACTTC. It yields the protein CASSLTGASEQYF.

The chain couples TRBV5-1 to TRBJ2-3; D tentatively fits TRBD1 or TRBD2 (5 bases each). This CDR3 is 19 amino acids long. Germline V gives CDR1 SGHRS, CDR2 YFSETQ. Trimming pared 7 bases from V and 5 bases from J, leaving 32 bases between. CDR3 in DNA: TGCGCCAGCGGCCGGGGAGAGGACAACTTTACTTCCTTCATAGATACGCAGTATTTT. Translated: CASGRGEDNFTSFIDTQYF. The full variable domain, with the rest looked up from reference TRBV5-1 and TRBJ2-3, is KAGVTQTPRYLIKTRGQQVTLSCSPISGHRSVSWYQQTPGQGLQFLFEYFSETQRNKGNFPGRFSGRQFSNSRSEMNVSTLELGDSALYLCASGRGEDNFTSFIDTQYFGPGTRLTVL.

This chain links TRBV4-1 with TRBJ1-4; 10 bases align to TRBD1. The CDR3 has 16 amino acids. The V gene's germline CDR1 is MGHRA and CDR2 YSYEKL. The J segment lost 7 bases and the V segment lost 0 bases, leaving 5 bases of the junction unmatched. The CDR3 bases are TGCGCCAGCAGCCAAGATCGGACAGGGGGAATTGAAAAACTGTTTTTT. Encoded protein: CASSQDRTGGIEKLFF.